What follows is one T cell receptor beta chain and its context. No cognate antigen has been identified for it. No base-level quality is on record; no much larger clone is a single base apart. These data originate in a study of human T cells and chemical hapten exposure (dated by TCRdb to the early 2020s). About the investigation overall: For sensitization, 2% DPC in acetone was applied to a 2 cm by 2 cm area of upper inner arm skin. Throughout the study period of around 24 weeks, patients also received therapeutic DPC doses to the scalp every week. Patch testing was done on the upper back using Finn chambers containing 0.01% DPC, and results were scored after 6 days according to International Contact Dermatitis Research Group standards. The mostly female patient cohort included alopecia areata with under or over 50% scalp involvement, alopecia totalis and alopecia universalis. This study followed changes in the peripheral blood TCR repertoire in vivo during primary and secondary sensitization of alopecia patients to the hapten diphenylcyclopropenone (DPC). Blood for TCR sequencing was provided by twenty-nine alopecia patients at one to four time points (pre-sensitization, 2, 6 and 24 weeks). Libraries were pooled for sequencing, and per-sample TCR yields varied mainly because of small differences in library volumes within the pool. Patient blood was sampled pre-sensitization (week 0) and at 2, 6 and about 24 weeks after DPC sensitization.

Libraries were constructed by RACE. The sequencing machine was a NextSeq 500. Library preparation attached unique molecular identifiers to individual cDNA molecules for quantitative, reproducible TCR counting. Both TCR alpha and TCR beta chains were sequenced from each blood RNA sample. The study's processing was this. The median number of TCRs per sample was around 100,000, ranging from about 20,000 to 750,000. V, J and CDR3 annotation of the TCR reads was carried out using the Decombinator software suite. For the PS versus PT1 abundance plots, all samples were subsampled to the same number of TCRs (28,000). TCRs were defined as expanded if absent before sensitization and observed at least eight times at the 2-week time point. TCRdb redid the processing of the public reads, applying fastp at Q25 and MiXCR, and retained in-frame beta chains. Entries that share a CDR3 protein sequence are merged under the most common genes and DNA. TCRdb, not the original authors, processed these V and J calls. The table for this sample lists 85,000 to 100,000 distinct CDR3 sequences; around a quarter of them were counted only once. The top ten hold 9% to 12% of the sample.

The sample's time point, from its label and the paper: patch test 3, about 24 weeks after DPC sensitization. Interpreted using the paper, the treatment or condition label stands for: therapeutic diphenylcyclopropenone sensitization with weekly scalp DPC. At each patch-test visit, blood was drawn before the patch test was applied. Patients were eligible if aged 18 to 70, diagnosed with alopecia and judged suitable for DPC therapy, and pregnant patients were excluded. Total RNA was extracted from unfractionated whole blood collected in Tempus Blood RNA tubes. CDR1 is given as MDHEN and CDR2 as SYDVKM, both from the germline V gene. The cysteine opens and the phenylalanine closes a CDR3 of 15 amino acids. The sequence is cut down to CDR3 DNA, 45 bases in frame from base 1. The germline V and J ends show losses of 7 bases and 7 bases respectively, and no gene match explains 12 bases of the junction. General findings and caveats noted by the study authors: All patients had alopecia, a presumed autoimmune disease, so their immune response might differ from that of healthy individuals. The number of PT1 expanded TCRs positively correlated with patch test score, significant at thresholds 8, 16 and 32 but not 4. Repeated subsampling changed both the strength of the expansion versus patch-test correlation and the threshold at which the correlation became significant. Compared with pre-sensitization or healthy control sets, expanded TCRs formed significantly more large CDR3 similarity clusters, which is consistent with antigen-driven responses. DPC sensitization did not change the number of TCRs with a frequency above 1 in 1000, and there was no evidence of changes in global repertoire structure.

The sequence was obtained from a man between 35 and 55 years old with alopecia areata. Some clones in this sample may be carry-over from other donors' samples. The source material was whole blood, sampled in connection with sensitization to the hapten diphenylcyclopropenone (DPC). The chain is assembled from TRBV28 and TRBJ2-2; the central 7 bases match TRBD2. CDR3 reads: CASTPPGGCIGELFF. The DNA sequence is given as TGTGCCAGCACCCCCCCGGGGGGATGTATCGGGGAGCTGTTTTTT.